What follows are 27 T cell receptor beta chains derived from one specimen sequenced in a study of control samples from healthy donors and cancer patients. The method was immunoSEQ multiplex PCR; TCRdb's version includes in-frame clones alone and lacks a portion of them. The sample lists about 130,000 clones, 91% occurring once. The source material was blood. Receptors were obtained from a young man in good health.

A single count supports this clone. V gene TRBV19 combines with J gene TRBJ2-7, with 7 bases fitting TRBD1. The length of the CDR3 is 15 residues. V trimming: 3 bases; J trimming: 2 bases; junction bases outside the gene matches: 7. Per germline, CDR1 LNHDA and CDR2 SQIVND (reference sequence). CDR3 in amino acids: CASSIPGTATYEQYF. CDR3 in DNA: TGTGCCAGTAGTATTCCCGGGACAGCTACCTACGAGCAGTACTTC.

V is TRBV5-1 and J is TRBJ2-5, with 7 bases fitting TRBD2. Germline V gene sequence: CDR1 SGHRS, CDR2 YFSETQ. The CDR3 covers 15 residues. V was clipped by 4 bases and J by 7 bases; unmatched bases: 13. The CDR3 spells CASSALGTKKGTQYF. The CDR3 DNA is TGCGCCAGCAGCGCCCTTGGGACTAAAAAAGGGACCCAGTACTTC.

The V call is TRBV2, the J call TRBJ1-2; no firm D call. The V gene lost 1 base and the J gene lost 7 bases, with 7 bases spanning the gap. The germline V gene encodes CDR1 SNHLY and CDR2 FYNNEI. This CDR3 is 12 amino acids long. CDR3 bases: TGTGCCAGCAGTGAAGAAGGGTCTGGCTACACCTTC. Translating it yields CASSEEGSGYTF.

The count of this clone is one. The chain couples TRBV7-9 to TRBJ1-6; 9 nucleotides align to TRBD1. The CDR3 spans 15 residues. CDR1 and CDR2 (germline): SEHNR, FQNEAQ (reference sequence). Unmatched junction bases numbered 6, after V lost 3 bases and J lost 9 bases. In DNA form, the CDR3 reads TGTGCCAGCAGCTTTATCGGGACAGGGACTTCACCCCTCCACTTT. It translates to CASSFIGTGTSPLHF.

V usage is TRBV4-1 and J usage is TRBJ2-5, with 7 nucleotides matching TRBD1. V was clipped by 0 bases and J by 4 bases; unmatched bases: 2. CDR1 is MGHRA, CDR2 YSYEKL, per germline. CDR3 size: 14 residues. The CDR3: CASSQETGLETQYF. The CDR3 region has the DNA TGCGCCAGCAGCCAAGAGACAGGGTTAGAGACCCAGTACTTC.

This chain uses TRBV29-1 with TRBJ2-5; D is perhaps TRBD1 (6 bases). Germline V CDR1 and CDR2: SQVTM, ANQGSEA. The CDR3 totals 12 residues. The CDR3 loop is CTIRQVQETQYF. CDR3 sequence (DNA): TGCACCATCAGACAGGTTCAAGAGACCCAGTACTTC.

This chain uses TRBV7-2 with TRBJ1-6; maybe TRBD1 (5 bases). The V gene lost 0 bases and the J gene lost 15 bases, with 9 bases spanning the gap. Germline V gene data show CDR1 as SGHTA and CDR2 as FQGNSA. There are 12 residues in the CDR3. The DNA of the CDR3 is TGTGCCAGCAGCTTAGCGGCAGGGCTCCTCCACTTT. Amino acid sequence: CASSLAAGLLHF.

The CDR3 DNA reads TGTGCCAGCAGCCCGTTATACTATGGCTACACCTTC. Protein sequence: CASSPLYYGYTF. The rearrangement joins TRBV7-2 to TRBJ1-2; D remains ambiguous. Germline CDR1 is SGHTA and CDR2 is FQGNSA. Trimming removed 5 bases at V and 3 bases at J, with 7 bases between. The CDR3 has 12 amino acids.

This chain links TRBV4-2 with TRBJ2-5; D gene unclear. This CDR3 is built from 14 residues. CDR1 is LGHNA and CDR2 is YNFKEQ in the germline V gene. The V end lost 1 base, the J end lost 5 bases, and 11 bases lay between the germline ends. The chain's CDR3 is CASSQGLLGETQYF. The CDR3 DNA sequence: TGTGCCAGCAGCCAAGGCTTGTTAGGGGAGACCCAGTACTTC.

The chain combines TRBV10-2 with TRBJ1-6; D uncertain. The germline gives CDR1 WSHSY, CDR2 SAAADI. Trimming removed 6 bases at V and 0 bases at J, with 6 bases between. The CDR3 has 14 residues. The CDR3 DNA sequence: TGCGCCAGCAGGGAGAGCTCCTATAATTCACCCCTCCACTTT. As protein: CASRESSYNSPLHF.

The V call is TRBV21-1, the J call TRBJ1-1; the table assigns TRBD1, which was not confirmed against the DNA. TRBV21-1 is a known pseudogene. The CDR3 consists of 12 residues. The CDR3 DNA reads TGTGCCAGGACAGGTCCTAACACTGAAGCTTTCTTT. This codes for CARTGPNTEAFF.

The chain has TRBV5-1 and TRBJ1-5; D remains unclear. V was trimmed by 6 bases and J by 3 bases, leaving 19 bases between them. The CDR3 runs to 16 residues. Germline V CDR1 and CDR2: SGHRS, YFSETQ. As DNA, the CDR3 is TGCGCCAGCACAAAGCCGACCGAGCAATCCAATCAGCCCCAGCATTTT. Its protein is CASTKPTEQSNQPQHF.

The chain carries TRBV9 and TRBJ2-5, with TRBD1 matching 8 bases. Per the germline V gene, CDR1 is SGDLS and CDR2 is YYNGEE. The CDR3 loop spans 13 amino acids. The J segment lost 5 bases and the V segment lost 3 bases, leaving 3 bases of the junction unmatched. CDR3 bases: TGTGCCAGCAGCGCAGACAGGGGCGAGACCCAGTACTTC. This gives the protein CASSADRGETQYF.

V and J are TRBV19 and TRBJ1-1; D perhaps matches TRBD1 (5 bases). CDR1 and CDR2 from the germline V gene are LNHDA and SQIVND (reference sequence). Trimming removed 3 bases at V and 4 bases at J, with 9 bases between. The CDR3 is 13 amino acids. CDR3 protein: CASSIGTGTEAFF. CDR3 sequence (DNA): TGTGCCAGTAGTATTGGGACGGGCACTGAAGCTTTCTTT.

This CDR3 is CASSHGQAYGYTF. For the CDR3, the DNA is TGTGCCAGCAGCCATGGACAGGCTTATGGCTACACCTTC. This chain joins TRBV3-1 (or the pseudogene TRBV3-2) and TRBJ1-2; 7 bases align to TRBD1. J gave up 5 bases and V 3 bases, and 3 bases lay outside the gene matches. The CDR3 extends over 13 amino acids. The germline V gene has CDR1 LGHDT and CDR2 YNNKEL (reference sequence).

This clone was seen a handful of times. J is TRBJ2-2 and V is TRBV11-3; D is undetermined. CDR1 and CDR2 from the germline V gene are SGHNT and YENEEA. V was cut by 0 bases and J by 7 bases, with 9 bases left in between. CDR3 size: 14 residues. CDR3 DNA sequence: TGTGCCAGCAGCTTAGACGGCGTGGGCGGGGAGCTGTTTTTT. Translated: CASSLDGVGGELFF.

The chain combines TRBV7-2 with TRBJ2-1; D unresolved. Looked up from germline, CDR1 is SGHTA and CDR2 is FQGNSA. The CDR3 sequence is 13 residues long. V was trimmed by 4 bases and J by 5 bases, leaving 9 bases between them. The CDR3 region has the DNA TGTGCCAGCAGCTCCCGAATCCACAATGAGCAGTTCTTC. This translates into CASSSRIHNEQFF.

The chain carries TRBV6-5 and TRBJ1-1, with D maybe TRBD1 (6 bases). The V gene's germline CDR1 is MNHEY and CDR2 SVGAGI. This CDR3 has 14 residues. V lost 5 bases to trimming and J lost 1 base, with 11 bases between them. In DNA form, the CDR3 reads TGTGCCAGCAGTAAACAGGGACGGAACACTGAAGCTTTCTTT. Translating gives CASSKQGRNTEAFF.

This sequence joins TRBV10-3 and TRBJ2-3, with D uncertain. The germline gives CDR1 ENHRY, CDR2 SYGVKD. There are 14 residues in the CDR3. V was pared by 8 bases and J by 5 bases, with 17 bases between. CDR3 residues: CAISEETGQDTQYF. DNA for the CDR3: TGTGCCATCTCTGAGGAGACCGGCCAAGATACGCAGTATTTT.

V gene TRBV29-1 combines with J gene TRBJ1-2; no clear D. With 3 bases removed from V and 4 bases from J, the gap between germline ends came to 15 bases. The germline CDR1 and CDR2 sequences are SQVTM and ANQGSEA. The CDR3 length is 14 residues. The CDR3 DNA reads TGCAGCGTTGACCTGACTGCTGGCGGCTATGGCTACACCTTC. Translated: CSVDLTAGGYGYTF.

J is TRBJ2-2 and V is TRBV9; 7 bases fit TRBD2. V shed 5 bases and J 7 bases; nucleotides not matched to a gene: 8. The V gene's germline CDR1 is SGDLS and CDR2 YYNGEE. This CDR3 contains 14 residues. As DNA, the CDR3 is TGTGCCAGCAGAAAGTCGGGGGGAAGCGGGGAGCTGTTTTTT. Encoded protein: CASRKSGGSGELFF.

This chain links TRBV30 with TRBJ1-1; D is uncertain. The ends were cut back, 3 bases at V and 7 bases at J, with 6 bases in the middle. The CDR3 sequence is 10 residues long. From germline, CDR1 is GTSNPN and CDR2 SVGIG (reference sequence). DNA of the CDR3: TGTGCCTGGAGCCCACGTGAAGCTTTCTTT. Its translation: CAWSPREAFF. The entire variable domain, with the rest obtained from reference TRBV30 and TRBJ1-1, is as follows: SQTIHQWPATLVQPVGSPLSLECTVEGTSNPNLYWYRQAAGRGLQLLFYSVGIGQISSEVPQNLSASRPQDRQFILSSKKLLLSDSGFYLCAWSPREAFFGQGTRLTVV.

Here the CDR3 reads CASSLGLTGTGGYTF. The CDR3 DNA reads TGTGCCAGCAGCTTAGGCTTGACAGGGACGGGAGGCTACACCTTC. The chain carries TRBV7-2 and TRBJ1-2, with TRBD1 identical over 7 bases. The trim removed 1 base at V and 8 bases at J, leaving 10 bases unmatched. Germline V lookup: CDR1 SGHTA, CDR2 FQGNSA. This CDR3 is 15 amino acids long.

The J gene is TRBJ1-3, the V gene TRBV30, with D maybe TRBD1 (6 bases). CDR3 length: 13 residues. V was shortened by 4 bases and J by 3 bases, with 10 bases between the two germline ends. Per germline, CDR1 GTSNPN and CDR2 SVGIG (reference sequence). The CDR3 region has the DNA TGTGCCTGGACAGGGGCCCGTGGAAACACCATATATTTT. This encodes CAWTGARGNTIYF.

This chain links TRBV28 with TRBJ2-3; 9 bases are a match to TRBD2. With 5 bases clipped from V and 2 bases from J, the junction kept 8 bases outside the gene matches. The length of the CDR3 is 16 residues. Germline assignment: CDR1 MDHEN and CDR2 SYDVKM. The CDR3, as DNA: TGTGCCAGCAGTGCATCGTTAGCGGGGGACACAGATACGCAGTATTTT. Its translation: CASSASLAGDTDTQYF.

This rearrangement joins TRBV19 to TRBJ2-2; D is ambiguous. CDR1 and CDR2 (germline): LNHDA, SQIVND (reference sequence). The CDR3 is 13 amino acids. Trimming took 5 bases from V and 1 from J, leaving 5 bases between them. The CDR3: CASSPKNTGELFF. For the CDR3, the DNA is TGTGCCAGTAGTCCTAAGAACACCGGGGAGCTGTTTTTT.

The V gene is TRBV10-3, the J gene TRBJ1-2; D unclear. Trimming cost V 0 bases and J 6 bases, with 20 bases left between them. CDR3 length: 17 residues. The germline gives CDR1 ENHRY, CDR2 SYGVKD. The CDR3 DNA reads as TGTGCCATCAGTGAGTCGAGCTCGCAGCGGGTGAGAGATGGCTACACCTTC. Protein product: CAISESSSQRVRDGYTF.